The T cell receptor beta chain described here comes from a study of a mutant IDH1 vaccine in newly diagnosed glioma. The overall study: Before enrollment, patients got radiotherapy alone, temozolomide alone, or mostly the combination.

Points on this clone: The antigen is undetermined.

Study-wide points: In around 93% of patients, immune responses induced by the vaccine occurred.

Germline CDR1 and CDR2: GTSNPN and SVGIG (reference sequence). V shed 1 base and J shed 7 bases, with 13 bases lying between them. The length of the CDR3 is 13 residues. Assay: immunoSEQ multiplex PCR; the TCRdb copy retains only in-frame clones and omits some. The data contain tens of thousands of clones, around 90% of them seen just once; the ten biggest clones take up approximately 2%. Regarding time point: week 47, end of study. Doses consisted of 300 ug of mutant IDH1 20-mer peptide each, paired with topical imiquimod. The source of this sequence is a man between 40 and 49 years old with glioma. This chain uses TRBV30 with TRBJ1-2; possible D gene TRBD1, 5 bases. Material: PBMCs, obtained from a glioma patient whose treatment included an IDH1 peptide vaccine. CDR3 bases: TGTGCCTGGAGTGAAGGGGATCTTGGTGGCTACACCTTC. It translates to CAWSEGDLGGYTF.